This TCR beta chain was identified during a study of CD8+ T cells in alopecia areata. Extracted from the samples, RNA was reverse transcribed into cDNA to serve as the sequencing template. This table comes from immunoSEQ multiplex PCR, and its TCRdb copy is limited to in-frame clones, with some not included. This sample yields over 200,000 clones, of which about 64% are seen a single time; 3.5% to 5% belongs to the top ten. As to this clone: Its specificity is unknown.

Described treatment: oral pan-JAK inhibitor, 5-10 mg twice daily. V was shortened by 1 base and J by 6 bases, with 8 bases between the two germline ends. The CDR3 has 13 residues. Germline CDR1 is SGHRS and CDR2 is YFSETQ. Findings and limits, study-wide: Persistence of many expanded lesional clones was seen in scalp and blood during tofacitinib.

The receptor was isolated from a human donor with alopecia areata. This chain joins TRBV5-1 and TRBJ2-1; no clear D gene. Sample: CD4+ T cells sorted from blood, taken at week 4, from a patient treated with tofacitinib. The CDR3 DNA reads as TGCGCCAGCAGCTTGATGTCAGCCAATGAGCAGTTCTTC. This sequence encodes CASSLMSANEQFF.